This entry describes one TCR beta chain. CDR1 and CDR2 from the germline V gene are LGHDT and YNNKEL (reference sequence). CDR3 length: 18 residues. V lost 1 base and J 4 bases, leaving 20 bases between the germline ends. The data stem from a study of blood T cell repertoires in COVID-19. As processed by the authors: Amplification with reference gene primers provided the estimates of nucleated cell counts. Clones were sequenced by immunoSEQ multiplex PCR, and TCRdb holds only the in-frame ones, with some missing. For V, J and clone size, that table is used; D and trimming come from the DNA. Here the sample spans hundreds of thousands of clones, approximately 91% being singletons. Clinical history reported by participants formed the basis on which cohorts were assigned.

The source of this sequence is a woman in her thirties or forties who had recovered from COVID-19. The chain links TRBV3-1 (or the pseudogene TRBV3-2) to TRBJ1-5; D unclear. Specimen: PBMCs or T cells enriched from blood (not recorded which). The CDR3 nucleotides are TGTGCCAGCAGCCAAGTAAAGGGCAGGCAGCCGGGGAATCAGCCCCAGCATTTT. Translating it yields CASSQVKGRQPGNQPQHF.